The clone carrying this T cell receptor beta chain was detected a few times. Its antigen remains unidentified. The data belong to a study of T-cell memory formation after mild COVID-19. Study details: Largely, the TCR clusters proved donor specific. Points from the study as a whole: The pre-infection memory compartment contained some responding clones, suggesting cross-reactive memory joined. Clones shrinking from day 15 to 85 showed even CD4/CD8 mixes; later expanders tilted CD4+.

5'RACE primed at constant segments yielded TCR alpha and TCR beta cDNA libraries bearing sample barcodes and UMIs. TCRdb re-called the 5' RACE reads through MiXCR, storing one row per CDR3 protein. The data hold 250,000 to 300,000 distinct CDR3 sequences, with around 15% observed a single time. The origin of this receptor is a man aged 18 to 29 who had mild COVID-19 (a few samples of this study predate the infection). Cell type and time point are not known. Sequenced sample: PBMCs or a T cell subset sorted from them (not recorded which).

CDR3 nucleotide sequence: TGTGCCAGTAGTATAGACAGACAGGGCCAACAGTTCTTC. It translates to CASSIDRQGQQFF. This chain links TRBV19 with TRBJ2-1, with 7 bases matching TRBD1. Germline lookup yields CDR1 LNHDA and CDR2 SQIVND (reference sequence). This CDR3 comprises 13 residues. V lost 0 bases and J lost 13; bases outside the gene matches: 6.